This TCR beta chain was sequenced in a study of blood T cell repertoires in COVID-19. Overall study: Donors in the United States, Italy and Spain gave samples during acute or convalescent COVID-19. T cells, B-cell-depleted T cells, or PBMCs provided the cDNA or gDNA that served as material.

Some clones are missing from TCRdb's copy, which holds only in-frame ones; the method was immunoSEQ multiplex PCR. The sample holds more than 200,000 clones, roughly 88% seen once. The sample was peripheral blood. The clonotype was recovered from a man aged 35 to 55 with acute or convalescent COVID-19.

CDR3 in DNA: TGTGCCACCAGCAGGGGGACTAGCGGGCACTACGAGCAGTACTTC. This codes for CATSRGTSGHYEQYF. The rearrangement links TRBV15 to TRBJ2-7, with 12 positions matching TRBD2. The CDR3 runs to 15 residues. Trimming took 3 bases from V and 3 from J; bases not matched to a gene: 3. Looked up from germline, CDR1 is LNHNV and CDR2 is YYDKDF (reference sequence).